This T cell receptor (beta chain) was sequenced for a study of regulatory T cells in long-lasting Graves disease. To note about this clonotype: The antigen is unknown.

CDR1 SEHNR and CDR2 FQNEAQ come from the germline V gene (reference sequence). The CDR3 length is 13 residues. V gave up 5 bases and J gave up 2 bases, with 8 bases separating them. Overall study findings and caveats: Persistent disease favored TRBV28, TRBJ1-2 and TRBJ2-5. Newly diagnosed Graves' patients had higher TCR diversity than persistent ones. Persistent patients had a count of shared public clonotypes (about 2,500) that exceeded that of new patients (about 970).

HTBI primers from iRepertoire and Arm-PCR of CDR3 regions yielded the TCR beta libraries. MiXCR, run by TCRdb on the multiplex PCR reads, gives a single entry per CDR3 protein. In the table there are around 250,000 distinct CDR3 sequences, about 16% of which are singletons. Noted time point: newly diagnosed GD, antithyroid drugs for less than 3 months. PBMCs provided the RNA from which the TCR library was made. Patients were from an endocrinology department in Xi'an, China. The chain is built from TRBV7-9 and TRBJ2-3, with D uncertain. The sample in question was peripheral blood mononuclear cells (PBMCs), obtained at new diagnosis, from a patient treated with antithyroid drugs. The TCR was taken from a female donor with Graves disease. Written as DNA, the CDR3 is TGTGCCAGCAGCCCCCCCACCACAGATACGCAGTATTTT. The encoded protein is CASSPPTTDTQYF.